A selection of T cell receptor beta chains follows, all from one sample in a study of blood T cell repertoires in COVID-19. Repertoires were generated with immunoSEQ multiplex PCR, while TCRdb's copy carries only in-frame clones and drops some. The sample records roughly 200,000 clones, about 93% being singletons. The sample consisted of peripheral blood. The receptors originated from a young man with COVID-19, enrolled during active disease. Both conserved end residues are part of each CDR3. The D gene is left open where the match is weak. Expanded clones are given a class, and other clones once, few, many or no size at all.

>13|-|-|TRBV18|TRBJ1-2
CASSATANYGYTF
TGTGCCAGCTCAGCGACAGCAAACTATGGCTACACCTTC
>14|-|TRBD1|TRBV6-6|TRBJ1-1
CASSPGQGTTEAFF
TGTGCCAGCAGCCCGGGACAGGGGACGACTGAAGCTTTCTTT
>13|-|-|TRBV3-1/TRBV3-2|TRBJ1-1
CASSQTGGEVAFF
TGTGCCAGCAGCCAAACAGGCGGGGAGGTAGCTTTCTTT
>13|-|-|TRBV2|TRBJ1-1
CASRVRRNTEAFF
TGTGCCAGCAGGGTCCGGAGAAACACTGAAGCTTTCTTT
>13|-|-|TRBV19|TRBJ2-1
CASSEGQYNEQFF
TGTGCCAGTAGTGAAGGACAGTACAATGAGCAGTTCTTC
>15|once|TRBD1|TRBV19|TRBJ1-1
CASSTRTGYNTEAFF
TGTGCCAGTAGTACCCGGACAGGGTATAACACTGAAGCTTTCTTT
>13|-|-|TRBV11-3|TRBJ2-5
CASSLGQQETQYF
TGTGCCAGCAGCTTAGGTCAGCAAGAGACCCAGTACTTC
>15|once|TRBD1|TRBV9|TRBJ1-1
CASSTGTGWNTEAFF
TGTGCCAGCAGCACAGGGACAGGCTGGAACACTGAAGCTTTCTTT
>15|-|TRBD2|TRBV10-2|TRBJ2-3
CASSEWGGSTDTQYF
TGCGCCAGCAGTGAGTGGGGGGGGTCCACAGATACGCAGTATTTT
>14|-|-|TRBV5-1|TRBJ2-7
CASSLGQGNHEQYF
TGCGCCAGCAGCTTGGGGCAGGGCAATCACGAGCAGTACTTC
>16|-|TRBD2|TRBV5-1|TRBJ2-2
CASSPLADSNTGELFF
TGCGCCAGCAGCCCCCTAGCGGATTCGAACACCGGGGAGCTGTTTTTT
>15|-|TRBD1|TRBV14|TRBJ2-1
CASSQPRQGNNEQFF
TGTGCCAGCAGCCAACCGCGACAGGGGAACAATGAGCAGTTCTTC
>16|once|TRBD1|TRBV5-6|TRBJ1-2
CASSRQGEPTDYGYTF
TGTGCCAGCAGCCGACAGGGTGAACCCACTGACTATGGCTACACCTTC
>14|-|-|TRBV6-5|TRBJ1-5
CASVDGPTGQPQHF
TGTGCCAGCGTCGACGGGCCAACGGGGCAGCCCCAGCATTTT
>15|-|TRBD1|TRBV5-4|TRBJ1-1
CASRTYRGLNTEAFF
TGTGCCAGCAGAACATACAGGGGTCTGAACACTGAAGCTTTCTTT
>15|-|TRBD1|TRBV5-1|TRBJ2-1
CASSPPGQGTREQFF
TGCGCCAGCAGCCCACCGGGACAGGGGACGCGTGAGCAGTTCTTC
>13|-|-|TRBV19|TRBJ1-5
CASSIGPNQPQHF
TGTGCCAGTAGTATAGGTCCTAATCAGCCCCAGCATTTT
>11|-|-|TRBV15|TRBJ1-1
CATSRDTTGFF
TGTGCCACCAGCAGAGATACAACAGGTTTCTTT
>14|-|TRBD2|TRBV7-9|TRBJ2-2
CAPVGLSNTGELFF
TGTGCCCCCGTGGGACTATCGAACACCGGGGAGCTGTTTTTT
>14|-|-|TRBV5-1|TRBJ1-1
CASSSAPGVPEAFF
TGCGCCAGCAGCTCAGCCCCAGGGGTACCTGAAGCTTTCTTT
>15|-|TRBD1|TRBV5-4|TRBJ1-5
CASSSGQDRNQPQHF
TGTGCCAGCAGCTCAGGACAGGATCGCAATCAGCCCCAGCATTTT
>14|-|-|TRBV5-1|TRBJ1-2
CASSFSRDNYGYTF
TGCGCCAGCAGCTTCTCCAGGGATAACTATGGCTACACCTTC
>13|-|-|TRBV6-5|TRBJ1-2
CASSYSKGAGYTF
TGTGCCAGCAGTTACTCGAAGGGAGCTGGCTACACCTTC
>15|-|TRBD1|TRBV6-6|TRBJ1-2
CASSYGTDLDYGYTF
TGTGCCAGCAGTTACGGGACAGACCTAGACTATGGCTACACCTTC